This record looks at one TCR beta chain sequence and its context. These data are taken from a study of T cell responses to AZD1222 COVID-19 vaccine. The CDR3 spans 11 residues. V was clipped by 5 bases and J by 4 bases, with 7 bases between them. Per the germline V gene, CDR1 is DFQATT and CDR2 is SNEGSKA (reference sequence). Sequencing used immunoSEQ multiplex PCR; TCRdb keeps in-frame clones, though not all of them. The repertoire includes some 140,000 clones, 92% of them detected once, and around 3% sits in the top ten. This clonotype originated in an adult in good health. The sequencing here drew on peripheral blood, taken on day 0 of AZD1222 vaccination. The V call is TRBV20-1, the J call TRBJ2-3; D unclear. The CDR3 nucleotides are TGCAGTGCTCAGTGGCCAGATACGCAGTATTTT. This gives the protein CSAQWPDTQYF.